The 5 T cell receptor beta chains in this list originate from one sample, sequenced in a study of CD8 T cells in Susac syndrome. RNA, at about 0.45 to 1 ug, was reverse transcribed with random hexamers. TCRdb independently ran MiXCR on the immunoSEQ multiplex PCR reads; one entry per CDR3 protein. The sample contains about 130,000 distinct CDR3 sequences, under 95% of which appear only once. The specimen was CD8+ T cells from PBMCs. These receptors came from a human donor with multiple sclerosis.

The chain carries TRBV5-6 and TRBJ1-2; TRBD1 agrees at 8 bases. CDR3 length equals 15 residues. The V gene end was trimmed by 4 bases and the J gene end by 0 bases; junction bases not matched to a gene: 5. Germline V gene data show CDR1 as SGHDT and CDR2 as YYEEEE. The CDR3 region has the DNA TGTGCCAGCAGCCAATACAGGGGGGCTAACTATGGCTACACCTTC. Translation: CASSQYRGANYGYTF.

This chain links TRBV2 with TRBJ2-3, with D perhaps assigned TRBD1 or TRBD2 (6 bases each). V lost 8 bases, J lost 1 base, and 16 bases lay in between. CDR3 length equals 15 residues. The V gene's germline CDR1 is SNHLY and CDR2 FYNNEI. The CDR3 region has the DNA TGTGCCAGCGGGGGGCGTCTTGCGGGCACAGATACGCAGTATTTT. Translating gives CASGGRLAGTDTQYF.

The chain is built from TRBV12-3 or TRBV12-4 and TRBJ2-1; TRBD2 matches at 11 bases. V was pared by 7 bases and J by 9 bases, with 5 bases of the junction left unmatched. The length of the CDR3 is 13 residues. The CDR3 sequence is CASTLAGGFEQFF. CDR3 nucleotides: TGTGCCAGCACGCTAGCGGGAGGATTTGAGCAGTTCTTC.

The J gene is TRBJ1-5, the V gene TRBV27, with 9 bases fitting TRBD1. The CDR3 extends over 14 amino acids. Germline V gene lookup returns CDR1 MNHEY and CDR2 SMNVEV (reference sequence). J lost 2 bases, V lost 6 bases, and 2 bases had no gene match. CDR3 DNA: TGTGCCAGCAGAACAGGGGGCGGCAATCAGCCCCAGCATTTT. Its translation: CASRTGGGNQPQHF.

The CDR3 DNA is TGTGCCAGCAGTTCAAGGACAGACGAGCAGTACTTC. Its protein product is CASSSRTDEQYF. V and J are TRBV13 and TRBJ2-7; possibly TRBD1 for D (6 bases). With 6 bases removed from V and 5 bases from J, the gap between germline ends came to 11 bases. Germline V gives CDR1 PRHDT, CDR2 FYEKMQ (reference sequence). This CDR3 is built from 12 residues.